The 8 T cell receptor beta chains in this list originate from one sample, sequenced in a study of OX40 agonist ivuxolimab in advanced cancers. Method: immunoSEQ multiplex PCR; TCRdb's copy keeps in-frame clones and lacks some. The table includes about 120,000 clones, around 91% detected once. The source material was CD4+ or CD8+ T cells sorted from blood, sampled in a trial of the OX40 agonist ivuxolimab. The source of these receptors is an adult with an advanced solid tumor such as melanoma, head and neck, liver or kidney cancer.

This clone has only a few counts. The chain is built from TRBV7-3 and TRBJ1-1, with D unresolved. Deletions cut 6 bases from V and 3 bases from J, with 11 bases between. Germline loops: CDR1 SGHTA, CDR2 FQGTGA. The CDR3 is made up of 13 amino acids. As DNA, the CDR3 is TGTGCCAGCAGTGCTAGTGGGTACACTGAAGCTTTCTTT. As protein: CASSASGYTEAFF.

CDR3 nucleotide sequence: TGTGCCAGCAGCTTACCGGATCGCTCTGGGGCCAACGTCCTGACTTTC. Its translation is CASSLPDRSGANVLTF. The gene calls are TRBV7-2 and TRBJ2-6, with D uncertain. The germline gives CDR1 SGHTA, CDR2 FQGNSA. CDR3 length: 16 residues. Trimming shortened V by 2 bases and J by 0 bases, and 8 bases separated the two germline ends.

The chain employs TRBV11-2 and TRBJ2-3; 9 positions match TRBD2. Germline values: CDR1 SGHAT, CDR2 FQNNGV. J lost 4 bases, V lost 2 bases, and 4 bases had no gene match. The CDR3 length is 15 residues. The CDR3 here is CASSLRRGGADTQYF. CDR3 bases: TGTGCCAGCAGCTTAAGGCGGGGGGGCGCAGATACGCAGTATTTT.

A remark on this clone: Other DNA variants within this sample encode the same CDR3. The rearrangement links TRBV30 to TRBJ2-5; D remains ambiguous. Per the germline V gene, CDR1 is GTSNPN and CDR2 is SVGIG (reference sequence). This CDR3 region has 11 residues. V lost 2 bases and J lost 2, with 3 bases in between. The CDR3 loop is CAWSPQETQYF. The DNA for the CDR3 is TGTGCCTGGAGTCCGCAAGAGACCCAGTACTTC.

The chain links TRBV10-1 to TRBJ2-1; perhaps TRBD1 as D (6 bases). The CDR3 has 15 amino acids. Trimming cost V 5 bases and J 2 bases, with 13 bases left between them. Germline CDR1 is WNHNN and CDR2 is SYGVQD (reference sequence). The CDR3 DNA reads TGCGCCAGCAGTTTAGGGGGTTCTACCTACAATGAGCAGTTCTTC. Its translation: CASSLGGSTYNEQFF.

A few counts support this clone. The CDR3 sequence: CAWSVLGQGAGSPLHF. The CDR3 DNA is TGTGCCTGGAGTGTATTAGGACAGGGGGCTGGGTCACCCCTCCACTTT. The chain is built from TRBV30 and TRBJ1-6; TRBD1 aligns across 11 bases. CDR3 length equals 16 residues. Germline V gives CDR1 GTSNPN, CDR2 SVGIG (reference sequence). The junction had 8 bases not matched to a gene; V was cut back by 0 bases and J by 10 bases. Full variable domain (missing parts from reference TRBV30 and TRBJ1-6): SQTIHQWPATLVQPVGSPLSLECTVEGTSNPNLYWYRQAAGRGLQLLFYSVGIGQISSEVPQNLSASRPQDRQFILSSKKLLLSDSGFYLCAWSVLGQGAGSPLHFGNGTRLTVT.

V and J are TRBV7-2 and TRBJ2-7; 7 positions agree with TRBD2. Germline V gives CDR1 SGHTA, CDR2 FQGNSA. The CDR3 spans 12 residues. With V trimmed by 2 bases and J by 6 bases, 1 base remained unmatched. CDR3 sequence: CASSLPGGEQYF. Written as DNA, the CDR3 is TGTGCCAGCAGCTTACCGGGGGGCGAGCAGTACTTC.

The genes are TRBV19 and TRBJ1-6; D is unresolved. The CDR3 is made up of 13 amino acids. The V gene lost 2 bases and the J gene lost 3 bases, with 2 bases spanning the gap. Per the germline V gene, CDR1 is LNHDA and CDR2 is SQIVND (reference sequence). In DNA form, the CDR3 reads TGTGCCAGTAGTATAAACTATAATTCACCCCTCCACTTT. Residues: CASSINYNSPLHF. The whole variable domain, filled in from reference TRBV19 and TRBJ1-6, reads DGGITQSPKYLFRKEGQNVTLSCEQNLNHDAMYWYRQDPGQGLRLIYYSQIVNDFQKGDIAEGYSVSREKKESFPLTVTSAQKNPTAFYLCASSINYNSPLHFGNGTRLTVT.